This T cell receptor (beta chain) derives from a study of human T cells and chemical hapten exposure. In the study overall: Patch tests applied 0.01% DPC to the upper back, read at 6 days. Patients, chiefly female, had alopecia areata, totalis or universalis. Broader study findings: DPC sensitization did not alter TCRs above 1 in 1000 frequency.

Time point meaning: pre-sensitization, week 0. Treatment reported: therapeutic diphenylcyclopropenone sensitization with weekly scalp DPC. The template was total RNA from unfractionated whole blood. The V and J ends lost 4 bases and 6 bases, in that order; junction bases with no gene match: 11. The CDR3 covers 17 residues. Germline V lookup: CDR1 MNHEY, CDR2 SMNVEV (reference sequence). Each CDR3 protein is one row after TCRdb ran MiXCR on the RACE reads. Of some 300,000 distinct CDR3 sequences in the sample, 5.5% were seen once. As concerns this clonotype: Antigen specificity is unknown.

The J gene is TRBJ2-1, the V gene TRBV27; 11 bases are shared with TRBD2. This material consisted of whole blood, taken in connection with sensitization to the hapten diphenylcyclopropenone (DPC). This receptor was identified in a young woman with alopecia areata. Some clones in this sample may be carry-over from other donors' samples. The CDR3 sequence: CASSSPSDSGGANEQFF. CDR3 bases: TGTGCCAGCAGTTCCCCCTCCGATAGCGGGGGGGCCAATGAGCAGTTCTTC.